These T cell receptor beta chains were read from a single sample in a study of blood T cell repertoires in COVID-19. Profiled with immunoSEQ multiplex PCR; TCRdb holds only in-frame clones, not every one. The repertoire holds about 400,000 clones, around nine tenths seen once, with about 7.1% in the top ten. Material: peripheral blood. These TCRs come from a woman aged 55 to 70 with COVID-19, enrolled during active disease. The CDR3 runs from the conserved cysteine through the conserved F or W. Each record gives: J gene, clone size, V gene, D gene, CDR3 DNA, CDR3 protein. The D gene is left open where the match is weak. Clone size is given for some rows only: seen once, a few or many times, or a class if the clone is expanded.

J gene: TRBJ2-7; clone size: .; V gene: TRBV27; D gene: TRBD1; CDR3 DNA: TGTGCCAGCAGTTTATCGGGACAGGGATCCTACGAGCAGTACTTC; CDR3 protein: CASSLSGQGSYEQYF
J gene: TRBJ2-7; clone size: .; V gene: TRBV27; D gene: .; CDR3 DNA: TGTGCCAGCAGTTTACCGGGTGACCCGACCTACGAGCAGTACTTC; CDR3 protein: CASSLPGDPTYEQYF
J gene: TRBJ1-3; clone size: once; V gene: TRBV4-1; D gene: TRBD1; CDR3 DNA: TGCGCCAGCAGCCATACAGGGGGCCGAAACACCATATATTTT; CDR3 protein: CASSHTGGRNTIYF
J gene: TRBJ1-2; clone size: .; V gene: TRBV5-8; D gene: .; CDR3 DNA: TGTGCCAGCACCAAGGACGGGACTTGGCGGTATGGCTACACCTTC; CDR3 protein: CASTKDGTWRYGYTF
J gene: TRBJ2-1; clone size: .; V gene: TRBV5-1; D gene: TRBD1; CDR3 DNA: TGCGCCAGCTGGGACAGTGACAATGAGCAGTTCTTC; CDR3 protein: CASWDSDNEQFF
J gene: TRBJ2-3; clone size: .; V gene: TRBV7-9; D gene: TRBD2; CDR3 DNA: TGTGCCAGCAGCTTGGATAGCGGGGGGGCCTCGTATTTT; CDR3 protein: CASSLDSGGASYF
J gene: TRBJ2-3; clone size: .; V gene: TRBV5-5; D gene: TRBD2; CDR3 DNA: TGTGCCAGCAGCAAACTAGCGGGGGGGGCAGATACGCAGTATTTT; CDR3 protein: CASSKLAGGADTQYF
J gene: TRBJ2-6; clone size: once; V gene: TRBV2; D gene: .; CDR3 DNA: TGTGCCAGCCAAGAGGCATCTGGGGCCAACGTCCTGACTTTC; CDR3 protein: CASQEASGANVLTF
J gene: TRBJ1-1; clone size: .; V gene: TRBV7-9; D gene: TRBD1; CDR3 DNA: TGTGCCAGCAGCCCCCGACAGGGTGTAGCTTTCTTT; CDR3 protein: CASSPRQGVAFF
J gene: TRBJ1-4; clone size: .; V gene: TRBV12-5; D gene: .; CDR3 DNA: TGTGCTAGTGGTTTCAACTCGGAAAAACTGTTTTTT; CDR3 protein: CASGFNSEKLFF
J gene: TRBJ1-2; clone size: few; V gene: TRBV18; D gene: TRBD1; CDR3 DNA: TGTGCCAGCTCACTGGGACAGGGATACGACTATGGCTACACCTTC; CDR3 protein: CASSLGQGYDYGYTF
J gene: TRBJ2-1; clone size: .; V gene: TRBV4-3; D gene: .; CDR3 DNA: TGCGCCAGCAGCCCGGGGACCTACAATGAGCAGTTCTTC; CDR3 protein: CASSPGTYNEQFF
J gene: TRBJ1-5; clone size: .; V gene: TRBV9; D gene: TRBD1; CDR3 DNA: TGTGCCAGCAGTCGGACAGGGGATAAGCCCCAGCATTTT; CDR3 protein: CASSRTGDKPQHF
J gene: TRBJ2-7; clone size: .; V gene: TRBV9; D gene: TRBD2; CDR3 DNA: TGTGCCAGCAGCCCAGGGACTAGCGTTGGCGAGCAGTACTTC; CDR3 protein: CASSPGTSVGEQYF
J gene: TRBJ2-7; clone size: .; V gene: TRBV14; D gene: .; CDR3 DNA: TGTGCCAGCAGCCAAGATATCTACGAGCAGTACTTC; CDR3 protein: CASSQDIYEQYF
J gene: TRBJ2-7; clone size: .; V gene: TRBV9; D gene: .; CDR3 DNA: TGTGCCAGCAGCGTAGGCGGGTACTCCTACGAGCAGTACTTC; CDR3 protein: CASSVGGYSYEQYF
J gene: TRBJ1-2; clone size: .; V gene: TRBV7-9; D gene: TRBD1; CDR3 DNA: TGTGCCAGCAGCAAAACAGGGGGCGCGGGTGGCTACACCTTC; CDR3 protein: CASSKTGGAGGYTF
J gene: TRBJ2-7; clone size: .; V gene: TRBV5-5; D gene: .; CDR3 DNA: TGTGCCAGCAGCCTCGGTATCCCCACCTACGAGCAGTACTTC; CDR3 protein: CASSLGIPTYEQYF
J gene: TRBJ1-3; clone size: few; V gene: TRBV5-4; D gene: .; CDR3 DNA: TGTGCCAGCAGCTCCCGGTCGGGGGCTGGAAACACCATATATTTT; CDR3 protein: CASSSRSGAGNTIYF
J gene: TRBJ2-5; clone size: .; V gene: TRBV19; D gene: .; CDR3 DNA: TGTGCCAGTAGTATAGGTTGGGAGGTTGGGCAAGAGACCCAGTACTTC; CDR3 protein: CASSIGWEVGQETQYF
J gene: TRBJ2-7; clone size: .; V gene: TRBV13; D gene: .; CDR3 DNA: TGTGCCAGCAGCTTCCCACCGGGGGATGGCCGGGAGCAGTACTTC; CDR3 protein: CASSFPPGDGREQYF
J gene: TRBJ2-1; clone size: .; V gene: TRBV7-2; D gene: .; CDR3 DNA: TGTGCCAGCAGCTTAGGTGTGGGGGCCATGTCTTACAATGAGCAGTTCTTC; CDR3 protein: CASSLGVGAMSYNEQFF
J gene: TRBJ1-1; clone size: .; V gene: TRBV6-5; D gene: .; CDR3 DNA: TGTGCTGTAAGGGGGTGGGGCACTGAAGCTTTCTTT; CDR3 protein: CAVRGWGTEAFF